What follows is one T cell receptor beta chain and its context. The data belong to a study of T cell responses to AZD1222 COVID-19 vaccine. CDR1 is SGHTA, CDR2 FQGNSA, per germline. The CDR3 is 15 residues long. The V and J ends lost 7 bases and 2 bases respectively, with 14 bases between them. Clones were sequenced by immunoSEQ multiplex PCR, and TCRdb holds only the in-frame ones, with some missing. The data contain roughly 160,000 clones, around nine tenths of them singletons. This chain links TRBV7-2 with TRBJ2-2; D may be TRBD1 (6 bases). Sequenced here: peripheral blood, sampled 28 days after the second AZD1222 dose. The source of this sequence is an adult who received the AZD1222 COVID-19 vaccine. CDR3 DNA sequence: TGTGCCAGCACCCTAGGGGGAGAAAACACCGGGGAGCTGTTTTTT. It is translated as CASTLGGENTGELFF.